This TCR beta chain originates from a study of blood T cell repertoires in COVID-19. As handled by the study authors: Reference gene primer amplification yielded estimated nucleated cell counts. Assay used: immunoSEQ multiplex PCR; TCRdb lists only in-frame clones, some missing. Clone size and V and J calls were adopted from that table, with D and trimming inferred from the DNA. Among about 80,000 clones listed, approximately 89% were seen once. J was trimmed by 0 bases and V by 3 bases; bases with no gene match: 9. Looked up from germline, CDR1 is SGHTA and CDR2 is FQGNSA. This CDR3 region has 18 residues.

The sample taken for sequencing was peripheral blood. The chain is built from TRBV7-2 and TRBJ2-1; TRBD2 matches 9 bases. This receptor was identified in a man in his sixties or seventies with active or convalescent COVID-19. CDR3 sequence: CASSFRASGESSYNEQFF. The CDR3 DNA is TGTGCCAGCAGCTTCCGCGCTAGCGGGGAAAGCTCCTACAATGAGCAGTTCTTC.